This paragraph reports one TCR beta chain. This CDR3 comprises 17 residues. Looked up from germline, CDR1 is LNHNV and CDR2 is YYDKDF (reference sequence). Trimming removed 4 bases from V and 7 bases from J; junction bases left unmatched: 15. The data belong to a study of blood T cell repertoires in COVID-19. Study-level background: The samples span acute and convalescent COVID-19 from the United States, Italy and Spain. In each case, the material was cDNA or gDNA derived from T cells, B-cell-depleted T cells, or PBMCs.

Researchers sorted participants into cohorts using their self-reported clinical history. Using immunoSEQ multiplex PCR, the repertoire was profiled, and TCRdb retains in-frame clones only, with some absent. Here the sample spans approximately 250,000 clones, approximately 90% being singletons. The V and J genes are TRBV15 and TRBJ2-2, with 7 bases aligning to TRBD1. The origin of this receptor is a woman in her twenties or thirties with acute COVID-19. Sample: PBMCs or T cells enriched from blood (not recorded which). CDR3 in amino acids: CATSTPRYWTGVGELFF. The CDR3 nucleotides are TGTGCCACCAGCACGCCGAGATACTGGACAGGTGTCGGGGAGCTGTTTTTT.